The clone carrying this T cell receptor beta chain was counted between two and nine times. The record originates from a study of blood T cell repertoires in COVID-19. Study information: Sites in the United States, Italy and Spain provided acute and convalescent COVID-19 samples. T cells, B-cell-depleted T cells, or PBMCs provided the cDNA or gDNA that served as material.

Germline V gene data show CDR1 as SGHDN and CDR2 as FVKESK. The CDR3 runs 15 residues. V was shortened by 0 bases and J by 5 bases, with 12 bases between the two germline ends. Study processing details: Estimated nucleated cell counts came from reference gene primer amplification. Repertoires were generated with immunoSEQ multiplex PCR, while TCRdb's copy carries only in-frame clones and drops some. That table gives V, J and clone size, and the DNA gave D and trimming. The sample holds 200,000 or so clones; 80% to 85% are singletons and the top ten take less than 20%. The source is a human donor in a cohort sampled during active COVID-19. The rearrangement uses TRBV14 and TRBJ2-3, with D possibly TRBD1 on 6 matching bases. What was sequenced was peripheral blood. The CDR3 sequence is CASSQEGGLRDTQYF. The CDR3 nucleotides are TGTGCCAGCAGCCAAGAAGGGGGTTTGAGAGATACGCAGTATTTT.